This TCR beta chain came from a study of T cell responses to AZD1222 COVID-19 vaccine. Findings and caveats of the study: Targeting of unmutated variant regions was reportedly seen in nearly half of spike-specific TCRs. There were repertoire samples only from the period after the peak T cell response. With two AZD1222 doses given, Spike-specific TCR breadth and depth both rose. Seropositivity was recorded at baseline in only 6 or 7 AZD1222 recipients.

Profiled with immunoSEQ multiplex PCR; TCRdb holds only in-frame clones, not every one. Here the sample spans 100,000 to 150,000 clones, 65% to 90% being singletons. Points on this clone: Its target is not known.

The origin of this receptor is an adult in good health. Sequenced here: peripheral blood, sampled on day 0 of AZD1222 vaccination.

The CDR3 DNA sequence: TGTGCCAGCGCCGGACAGGCAGATAAGGGATATGGCTACACCTTC. It translates to CASAGQADKGYGYTF. J is TRBJ1-2 and V is TRBV19; TRBD1 matches at 7 bases. This CDR3 region has 15 residues. Germline assignment: CDR1 LNHDA and CDR2 SQIVND (reference sequence). The J segment lost 5 bases and the V segment lost 9 bases, leaving 15 bases of the junction unmatched.